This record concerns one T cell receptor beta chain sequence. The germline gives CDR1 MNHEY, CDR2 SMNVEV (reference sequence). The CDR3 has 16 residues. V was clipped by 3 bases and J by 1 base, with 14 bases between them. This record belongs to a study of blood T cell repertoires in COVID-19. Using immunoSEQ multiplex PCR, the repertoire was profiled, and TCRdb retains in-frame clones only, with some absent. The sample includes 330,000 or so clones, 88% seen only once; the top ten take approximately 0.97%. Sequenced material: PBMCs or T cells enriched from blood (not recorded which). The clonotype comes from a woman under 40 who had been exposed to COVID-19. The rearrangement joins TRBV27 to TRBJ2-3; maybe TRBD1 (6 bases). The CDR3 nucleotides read TGTGCCAGCAGTTTGGCACAGGGTGTAGGCACAGATACGCAGTATTTT. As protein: CASSLAQGVGTDTQYF.